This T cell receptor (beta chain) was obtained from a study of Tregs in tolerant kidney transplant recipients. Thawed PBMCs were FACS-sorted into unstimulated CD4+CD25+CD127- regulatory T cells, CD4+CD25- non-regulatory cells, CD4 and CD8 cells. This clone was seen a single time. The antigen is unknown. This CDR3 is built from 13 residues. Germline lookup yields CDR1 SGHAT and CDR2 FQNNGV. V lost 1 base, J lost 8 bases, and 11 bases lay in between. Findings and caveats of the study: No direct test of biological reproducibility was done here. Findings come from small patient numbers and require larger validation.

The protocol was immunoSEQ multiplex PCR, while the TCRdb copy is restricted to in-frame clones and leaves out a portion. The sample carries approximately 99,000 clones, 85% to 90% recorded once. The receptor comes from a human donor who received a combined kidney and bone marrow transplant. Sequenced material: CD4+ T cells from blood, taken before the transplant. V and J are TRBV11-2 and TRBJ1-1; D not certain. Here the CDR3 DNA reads TGTGCCAGCAGCTTAGGGTACGGGGTGGAAGCTTTCTTT. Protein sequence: CASSLGYGVEAFF.